This T cell receptor beta chain was sequenced for a study of CD8 T cells in ankylosing spondylitis. TCRdb analysed the 5' RACE reads with MiXCR anew, one entry per CDR3 protein. The table shows under 550,000 distinct CDR3 sequences, with roughly 26% occurring only once. Study-wide points: Within ankylosing spondylitis blood, a TCR beta motif made up of under 10 highly homologous variants appeared to be characteristic. Researchers report that disease-linked clones proved CD8+ and relatively rare in peripheral blood.

This clonotype showed up just a few times. Its antigen is not known. This sequence originates from a male donor with ankylosing spondylitis. The sample comprised blood, either unsorted or a sorted T cell fraction (not recorded which).

The CDR3 DNA reads TGTGCCAGCAGCCCGGGACTAGCGGGGACCACAGATACGCAGTATTTT. As protein: CASSPGLAGTTDTQYF. V is TRBV7-9 and J is TRBJ2-3, with 13 bases matching TRBD2. CDR3 length equals 16 residues. Germline V gene sequence: CDR1 SEHNR, CDR2 FQNEAQ (reference sequence). The trim removed 5 bases at V and 2 bases at J, leaving 4 bases unmatched. Complete variable domain (other parts from reference TRBV7-9 and TRBJ2-3): DTGVSQNPRHKITKRGQNVTFRCDPISEHNRLYWYRQTLGQGPEFLTYFQNEAQLEKSRLLSDRFSAERPKGSFSTLEIQRTEQGDSAMYLCASSPGLAGTTDTQYFGPGTRLTVL.